This TCR beta chain is drawn from a study of T cell responses to AZD1222 COVID-19 vaccine. Data came from immunoSEQ multiplex PCR; TCRdb stores just in-frame clones and leaves some out. The data contain approximately 18,000 clones, around four fifths of them singletons. CDR1 is LGHNA, CDR2 YNFKEQ, per germline. This CDR3 is built from 16 residues. V lost 4 bases, J lost 6 bases, and 9 bases stayed unmatched. This receptor was obtained from an adult who received the AZD1222 COVID-19 vaccine. The material was peripheral blood, obtained 28 days after the second AZD1222 dose. The chain employs TRBV4-2 and TRBJ2-2; 9 bases match TRBD2. The CDR3 is CASSPFSGGLAGELFF. In DNA, the CDR3 is TGTGCCAGCAGCCCTTTTAGCGGGGGTCTGGCCGGGGAGCTGTTTTTT.